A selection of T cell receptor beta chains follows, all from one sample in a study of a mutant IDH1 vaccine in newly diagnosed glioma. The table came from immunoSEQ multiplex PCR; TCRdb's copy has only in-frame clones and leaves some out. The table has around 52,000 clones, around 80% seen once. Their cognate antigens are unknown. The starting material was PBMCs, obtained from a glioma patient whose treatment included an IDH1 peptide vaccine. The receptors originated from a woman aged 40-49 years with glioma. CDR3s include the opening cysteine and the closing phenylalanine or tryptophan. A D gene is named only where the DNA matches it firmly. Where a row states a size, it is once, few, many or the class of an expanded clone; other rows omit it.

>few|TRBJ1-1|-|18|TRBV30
CAWSVPGTPFQGDTEAFF
TGTGCCTGGAGTGTCCCGGGGACTCCCTTTCAAGGGGACACTGAAGCTTTCTTT
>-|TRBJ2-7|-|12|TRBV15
CASGGGTYEQYF
TGTGCCAGCGGTGGCGGTACCTACGAGCAGTACTTC
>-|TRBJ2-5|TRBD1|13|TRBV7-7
CASSIDRVETQYF
TGTGCTAGCAGCATTGACAGGGTCGAGACCCAGTACTTC
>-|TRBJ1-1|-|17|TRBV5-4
CASMPGGRVRADTEAFF
TGTGCCAGCATGCCCGGGGGGAGGGTGAGAGCGGACACTGAAGCTTTCTTT
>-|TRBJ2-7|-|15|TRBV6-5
CARLPMWGFAYEQYF
TGTGCCAGGCTTCCAATGTGGGGTTTCGCCTACGAGCAGTACTTC
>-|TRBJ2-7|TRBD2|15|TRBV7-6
CASSLAPGTSDEQYF
TGTGCCAGCAGCTTAGCGCCCGGGACTAGTGACGAGCAGTACTTC
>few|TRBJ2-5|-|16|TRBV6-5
CASSYGPRGARETQYF
TGTGCCAGCAGTTACGGGCCTCGGGGGGCCAGGGAGACCCAGTACTTC
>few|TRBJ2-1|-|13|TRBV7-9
CASSLDTNNEQFF
TGTGCCAGCAGCCTCGACACCAACAATGAGCAGTTCTTC
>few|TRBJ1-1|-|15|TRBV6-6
CASSYPLWVNTEAFF
TGTGCCAGCAGTTATCCACTATGGGTGAACACTGAAGCTTTCTTT
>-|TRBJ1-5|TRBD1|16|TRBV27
CASSGQGGHRAQPQHF
TGTGCCAGCAGTGGACAGGGGGGCCATCGCGCTCAGCCCCAGCATTTT
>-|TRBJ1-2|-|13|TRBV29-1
CSVESGGDYGYTF
TGCAGCGTTGAGTCTGGGGGTGACTATGGCTACACCTTC
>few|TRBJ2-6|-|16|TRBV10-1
CASSDGRASGANVLTF
TGCGCCAGCAGTGATGGACGGGCCTCTGGGGCCAACGTCCTGACTTTC
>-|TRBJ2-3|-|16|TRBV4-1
CASSQADRGITDTQYF
TGCGCCAGCAGCCAGGCGGACAGAGGAATCACAGATACGCAGTATTTT
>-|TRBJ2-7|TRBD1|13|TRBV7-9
CASSHQGAAEQYF
TGTGCCAGCAGCCACCAGGGGGCGGCCGAGCAGTACTTC
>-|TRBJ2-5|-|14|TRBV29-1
CSVEEGRRGETQYF
TGCAGCGTTGAAGAGGGGCGGAGAGGAGAGACCCAGTACTTC
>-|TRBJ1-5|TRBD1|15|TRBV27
CASPDRGPPHQPQHF
TGTGCCAGCCCAGACAGGGGGCCACCTCATCAGCCCCAGCATTTT
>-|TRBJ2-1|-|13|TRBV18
CASSVTGNNEQFF
TGTGCCAGCTCGGTGACAGGTAACAATGAGCAGTTCTTC
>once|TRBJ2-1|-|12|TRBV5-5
CASSPFGNEQFF
TGTGCCAGCAGCCCCTTCGGCAACGAGCAGTTCTTC
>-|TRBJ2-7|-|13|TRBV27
CASSNPPWYEQYF
TGTGCCAGCAGTAACCCCCCTTGGTACGAGCAGTACTTC
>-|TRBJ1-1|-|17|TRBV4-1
CASSPLGTGAGVTEAFF
TGCGCCAGCAGCCCCCTTGGTACGGGGGCTGGGGTCACTGAAGCTTTCTTT
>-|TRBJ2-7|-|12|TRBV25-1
CASSPQSSFQYF
TGTGCCAGCAGTCCGCAATCAAGCTTTCAGTACTTC
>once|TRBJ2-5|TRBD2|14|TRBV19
CASSRLAGEETQYF
TGTGCCAGTTCGAGACTAGCGGGGGAAGAGACCCAGTACTTC
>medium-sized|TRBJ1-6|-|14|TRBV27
CASGFRGTNSPLHF
TGTGCCAGCGGATTCAGGGGAACTAATTCACCCCTCCACTTT
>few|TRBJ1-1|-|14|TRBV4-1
CASSPRGPETEAFF
TGCGCCAGCAGCCCTAGGGGACCCGAAACTGAAGCTTTCTTT
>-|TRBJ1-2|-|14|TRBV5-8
CASSLANRVYGYTF
TGTGCCAGCAGCTTGGCCAATAGGGTCTATGGCTACACCTTC
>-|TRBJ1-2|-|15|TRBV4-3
CASSQVARGGNGYTF
TGCGCCAGCAGCCAAGTTGCCCGGGGAGGCAATGGCTACACCTTC
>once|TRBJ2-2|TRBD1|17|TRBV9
CASSFRGRGPNTGELFF
TGTGCCAGCAGTTTTCGGGGCAGGGGGCCGAACACCGGGGAGCTGTTTTTT
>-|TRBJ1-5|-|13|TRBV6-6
CASTTGGYQPQHF
TGTGCCAGCACCACCGGGGGGTATCAGCCCCAGCATTTT
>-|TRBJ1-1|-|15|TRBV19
CASSIGGTMNTEAFF
TGTGCCAGTAGTATTGGGGGAACGATGAACACTGAAGCTTTCTTT
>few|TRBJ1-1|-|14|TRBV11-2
CASSFWGRNTEAFF
TGTGCCAGCAGCTTCTGGGGGAGGAACACTGAAGCTTTCTTT
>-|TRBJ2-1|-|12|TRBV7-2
CASSSRFNEQFF
TGTGCCAGCAGCTCAAGATTCAATGAGCAGTTCTTC
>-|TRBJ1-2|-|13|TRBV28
CASSTAQGRGYTF
TGTGCCAGCAGTACAGCCCAGGGTCGCGGCTACACCTTC
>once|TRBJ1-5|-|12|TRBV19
CASSIKNQPQHF
TGTGCCAGTAGTATAAAAAACCAGCCCCAGCATTTT
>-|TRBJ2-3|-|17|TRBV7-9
CASSLPGSVLPGDTQYF
TGTGCCAGCAGCCTCCCGGGGAGCGTCTTACCCGGAGATACGCAGTATTTT
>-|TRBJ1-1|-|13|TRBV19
CASSIGAEGGAFF
TGTGCCAGTAGTATAGGGGCAGAGGGGGGAGCTTTCTTT
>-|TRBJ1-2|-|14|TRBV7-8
CASSPAAGSYGYTF
TGTGCCAGCAGCCCGGCGGCTGGTTCCTATGGCTACACCTTC
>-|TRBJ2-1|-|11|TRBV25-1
CASSGNNEQFF
TGTGCCAGCAGTGGCAACAATGAGCAGTTCTTC
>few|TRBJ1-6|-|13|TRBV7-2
CASSPRGASPLHF
TGTGCCAGCAGCCCACGGGGAGCTTCACCCCTCCACTTT
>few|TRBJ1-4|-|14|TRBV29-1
CSALGWETNEKLFF
TGCAGTGCTCTCGGGTGGGAAACTAATGAAAAACTGTTTTTT
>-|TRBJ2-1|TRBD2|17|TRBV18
CASSPRTSGGTYNEQFF
TGTGCCAGCTCACCAAGGACTAGCGGGGGAACCTACAATGAGCAGTTCTTC
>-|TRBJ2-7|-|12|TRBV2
CASSDSFNEQYF
TGTGCCAGCAGTGACAGTTTCAACGAGCAGTACTTC
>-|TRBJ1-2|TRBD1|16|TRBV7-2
CASSLAGGGKPYGYTF
TGTGCCAGCAGCTTAGCAGGAGGGGGCAAGCCCTATGGCTACACCTTC
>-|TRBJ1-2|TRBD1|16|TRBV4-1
CASSQGRTGRNYGYTF
TGCGCCAGCAGCCAAGGTCGGACAGGGCGGAACTATGGCTACACCTTC
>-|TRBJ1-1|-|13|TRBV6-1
CASSVFRGGEAFF
TGTGCCAGCAGTGTCTTCCGAGGGGGGGAAGCTTTCTTT
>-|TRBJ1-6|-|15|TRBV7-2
CASSSQGIYNSPLHF
TGTGCCAGCAGCTCCCAGGGAATCTATAATTCACCCCTCCACTTT
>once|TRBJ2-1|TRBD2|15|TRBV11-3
CASSSKRGGAVAQFF
TGTGCCAGCAGTTCTAAGCGGGGGGGGGCGGTAGCGCAGTTCTTC
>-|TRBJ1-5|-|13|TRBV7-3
CASSLWMDQPQHF
TGTGCCAGCAGCTTGTGGATGGATCAGCCCCAGCATTTT
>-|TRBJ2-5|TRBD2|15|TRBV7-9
CASSPTTSGGETQYF
TGTGCCAGCAGCCCGACGACTAGCGGGGGAGAGACCCAGTACTTC
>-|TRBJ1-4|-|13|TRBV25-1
CASSEVRAEKLFF
TGTGCCAGCAGTGAGGTCAGGGCTGAAAAACTGTTTTTT
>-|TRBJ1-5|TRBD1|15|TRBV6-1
CASTLMDRGNQPQHF
TGTGCCAGCACCTTAATGGACAGGGGGAATCAGCCCCAGCATTTT
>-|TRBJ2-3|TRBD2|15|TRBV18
CASSLAGGGTDTQYF
TGTGCCAGCTCACTAGCGGGGGGCGGCACAGATACGCAGTATTTT
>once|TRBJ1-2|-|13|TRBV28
CASSSNQPYGYTF
TGTGCCAGCAGTTCGAATCAGCCGTACGGCTACACCTTC
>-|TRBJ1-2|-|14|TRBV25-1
CASSWGGSNYGYTF
TGTGCCAGCAGTTGGGGGGGCAGTAACTATGGCTACACCTTC
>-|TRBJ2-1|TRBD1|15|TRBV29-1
CSVELGQSSYNEQFF
TGCAGCGTTGAACTGGGACAGAGCTCCTACAATGAGCAGTTCTTC
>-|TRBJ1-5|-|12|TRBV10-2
CASSQPGQPQHF
TGCGCCAGCAGCCAACCTGGGCAGCCCCAGCATTTT
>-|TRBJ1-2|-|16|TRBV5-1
CASSLYGEGLNYGYTF
TGCGCCAGCAGCTTGTACGGGGAGGGATTAAACTATGGCTACACCTTC
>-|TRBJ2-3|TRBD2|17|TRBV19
CASSIVASGGGTDTQYF
TGTGCCAGTAGTATAGTGGCTAGCGGGGGGGGCACAGATACGCAGTATTTT
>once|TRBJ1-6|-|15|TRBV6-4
CASSPFAGAGSPLHF
TGTGCCAGCAGTCCTTTCGCGGGGGCAGGGTCACCCCTCCACTTT
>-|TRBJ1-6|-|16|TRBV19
CASSISAAVSDSPLHF
TGTGCCAGTAGTATAAGCGCGGCGGTTTCGGATTCACCCCTCCACTTT
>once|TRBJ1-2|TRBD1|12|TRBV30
CAWDSTGLGYTF
TGTGCCTGGGATTCGACAGGGTTGGGCTACACCTTC